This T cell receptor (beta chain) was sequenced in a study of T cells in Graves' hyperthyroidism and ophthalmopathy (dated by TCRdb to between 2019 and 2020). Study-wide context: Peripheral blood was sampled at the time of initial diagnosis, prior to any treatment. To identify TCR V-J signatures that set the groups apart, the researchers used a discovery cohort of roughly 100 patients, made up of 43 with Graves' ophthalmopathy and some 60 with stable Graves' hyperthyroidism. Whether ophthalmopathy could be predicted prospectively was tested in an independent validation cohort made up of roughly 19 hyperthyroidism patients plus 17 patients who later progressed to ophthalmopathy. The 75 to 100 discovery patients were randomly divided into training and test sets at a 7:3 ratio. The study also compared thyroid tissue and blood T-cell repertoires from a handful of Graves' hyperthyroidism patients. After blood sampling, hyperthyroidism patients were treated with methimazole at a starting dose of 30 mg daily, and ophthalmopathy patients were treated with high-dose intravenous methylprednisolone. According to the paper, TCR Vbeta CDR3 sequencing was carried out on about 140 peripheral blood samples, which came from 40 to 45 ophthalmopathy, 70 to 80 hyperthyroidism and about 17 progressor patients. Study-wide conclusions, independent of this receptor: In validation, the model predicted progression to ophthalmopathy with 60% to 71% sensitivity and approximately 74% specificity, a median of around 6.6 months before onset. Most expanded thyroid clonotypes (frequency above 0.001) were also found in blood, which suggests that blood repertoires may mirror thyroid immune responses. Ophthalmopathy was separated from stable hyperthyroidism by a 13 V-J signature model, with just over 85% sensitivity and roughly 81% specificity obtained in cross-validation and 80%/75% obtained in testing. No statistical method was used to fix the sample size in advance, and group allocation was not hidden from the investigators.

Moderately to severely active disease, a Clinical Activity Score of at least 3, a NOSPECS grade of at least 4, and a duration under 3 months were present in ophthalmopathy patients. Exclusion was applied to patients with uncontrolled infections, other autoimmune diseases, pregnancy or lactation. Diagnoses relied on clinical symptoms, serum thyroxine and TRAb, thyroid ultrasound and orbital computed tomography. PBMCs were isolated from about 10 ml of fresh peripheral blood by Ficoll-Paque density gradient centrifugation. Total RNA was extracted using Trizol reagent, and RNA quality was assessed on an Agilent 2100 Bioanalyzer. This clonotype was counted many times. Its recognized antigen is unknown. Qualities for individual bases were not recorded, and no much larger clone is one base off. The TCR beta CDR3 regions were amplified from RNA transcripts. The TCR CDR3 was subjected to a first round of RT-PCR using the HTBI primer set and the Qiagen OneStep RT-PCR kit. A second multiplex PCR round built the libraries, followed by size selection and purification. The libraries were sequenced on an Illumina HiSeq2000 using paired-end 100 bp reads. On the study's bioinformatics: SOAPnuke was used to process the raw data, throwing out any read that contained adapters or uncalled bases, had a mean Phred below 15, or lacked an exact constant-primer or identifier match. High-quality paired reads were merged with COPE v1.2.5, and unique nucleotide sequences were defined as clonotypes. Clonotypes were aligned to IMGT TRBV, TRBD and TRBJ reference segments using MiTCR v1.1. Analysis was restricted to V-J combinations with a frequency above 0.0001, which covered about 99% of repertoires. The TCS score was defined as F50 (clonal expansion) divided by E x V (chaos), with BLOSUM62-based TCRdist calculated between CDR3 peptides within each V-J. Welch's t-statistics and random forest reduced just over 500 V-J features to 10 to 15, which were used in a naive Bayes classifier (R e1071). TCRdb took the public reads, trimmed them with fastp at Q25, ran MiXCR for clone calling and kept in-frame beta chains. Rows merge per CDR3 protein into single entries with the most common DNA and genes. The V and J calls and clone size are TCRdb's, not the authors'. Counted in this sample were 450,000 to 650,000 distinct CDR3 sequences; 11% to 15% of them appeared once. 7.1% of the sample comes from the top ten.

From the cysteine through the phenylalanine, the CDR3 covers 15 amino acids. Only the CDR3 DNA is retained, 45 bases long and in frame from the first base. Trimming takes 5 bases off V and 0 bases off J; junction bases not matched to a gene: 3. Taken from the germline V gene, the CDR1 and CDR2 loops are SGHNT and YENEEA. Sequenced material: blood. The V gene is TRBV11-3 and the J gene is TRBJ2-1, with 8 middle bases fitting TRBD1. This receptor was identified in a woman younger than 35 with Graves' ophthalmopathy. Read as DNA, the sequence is TGTGCCAGCAGCCCAGGGGGCAACTCCTACAATGAGCAGTTCTTC. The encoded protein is CASSPGGNSYNEQFF.